This T cell receptor beta chain was identified in a study of read filtering for tumor transcriptome and immune sequencing. The library was built from roughly 400 ng RNA with molecular barcoded adaptors for alpha/delta and beta/gamma chains. Each CDR3 protein is one row after TCRdb ran MiXCR on the reads. The sample records 90,000 to 95,000 distinct CDR3 sequences, 20% to 25% being singletons. This CDR3 contains 12 residues. The V end lost 4 bases, the J end lost 7 bases, and 11 bases lay between the germline ends. Looked up from germline, CDR1 is SQVTM and CDR2 is ANQGSEA. This sequence was found in a donor aged 40 or over with multiple myeloma. V usage is TRBV29-1 and J usage is TRBJ1-5, with D maybe TRBD1 (5 bases). The sample was a population of CD138-negative cells sorted from bone marrow. The CDR3 spells CSVGSGRQPQHF. CDR3 bases: TGCAGCGTTGGGTCAGGGAGACAGCCCCAGCATTTT.